This entry lists 8 T cell receptor beta chains sequenced from one sample in a study of blood T cell repertoires in COVID-19. Clones were read by immunoSEQ multiplex PCR, and TCRdb kept only the in-frame ones, dropping some. The repertoire holds 130,000 or so clones, with approximately 68% as singletons. Source material: peripheral blood. The receptors originated from a woman between 65 and 79 years old with acute or convalescent COVID-19.

In this sample, this clone turned up a few times. The chain links TRBV13 to TRBJ2-3, with 13 nucleotides matching TRBD2. CDR3 size: 17 residues. The germline gives CDR1 PRHDT, CDR2 FYEKMQ (reference sequence). V lost 5 bases, J lost 4 bases, and 9 bases stayed unmatched. The CDR3 DNA is TGTGCCAGCAGCCTTGGGGGACTAGCGGGGAACCCAGATACGCAGTATTTT. Its protein is CASSLGGLAGNPDTQYF.

The gene calls are TRBV7-9 and TRBJ1-1; 8 positions match TRBD1. The CDR3 has 15 amino acids. Losses at the gene ends were 0 bases for V and 4 bases for J; bases not matched to a gene: 4. Germline V lookup: CDR1 SEHNR, CDR2 FQNEAQ (reference sequence). The CDR3: CASSLAPGGSTEAFF. The CDR3 nucleotides read TGTGCCAGCAGCTTAGCGCCAGGGGGCTCCACTGAAGCTTTCTTT.

The chain recombines TRBV6-5 with TRBJ1-4, with 9 positions matching TRBD1. The CDR3 extends over 15 amino acids. CDR1 MNHEY and CDR2 SVGAGI come from the germline V gene. The junction had 4 bases not matched to a gene; V was cut back by 1 base and J by 7 bases. The CDR3 DNA is TGTGCCAGCAGTTACTTGGGACAGGGAAGTGAAAAACTGTTTTTT. Encoded protein: CASSYLGQGSEKLFF.

This clone was found a few times. The chain couples TRBV19 to TRBJ1-5, with D possibly TRBD1 on 5 matching bases. Trimming stripped 4 bases from V and 1 base from J, with 11 bases between. Germline V gene sequence: CDR1 LNHDA, CDR2 SQIVND (reference sequence). This CDR3 is built from 15 residues. The CDR3 DNA is TGTGCCAGTAGTAATGCAGGGCTCAGCAATCAGCCCCAGCATTTT. Translating it yields CASSNAGLSNQPQHF.

A few counts support this clone. The chain joins TRBV7-6 to TRBJ2-1, with 10 bases lining up with TRBD2. V shed 5 bases and J 2 bases; nucleotides not matched to a gene: 3. The CDR3 runs to 15 residues. Looked up from germline, CDR1 is SGHVS and CDR2 is FNYEAQ. In DNA, the CDR3 is TGTGCCAGCAGCCGGACTAGCGGCGCCTACAATGAGCAGTTCTTC. Translation gives CASSRTSGAYNEQFF.

This clone was seen more than once but under ten times. The CDR3 here is CSVEAQGSETQYF. The CDR3 bases are TGCAGCGTTGAAGCCCAGGGATCAGAGACCCAGTACTTC. This chain connects TRBV29-1 to TRBJ2-5; D is possibly TRBD1 (5 bases). Trimming stripped 1 base from V and 4 bases from J, with 10 bases between. Germline values: CDR1 SQVTM, CDR2 ANQGSEA. The CDR3 is made up of 13 amino acids.

The genes are TRBV5-4 and TRBJ1-6; 8 bases match TRBD1. CDR1 SGHNT and CDR2 YYREEE come from the germline V gene (reference sequence). The CDR3 sequence is 17 residues long. V shed 1 base and J 6 bases; nucleotides not matched to a gene: 9. The CDR3 region is CASSLPQGASSNSPLHF. The CDR3, as DNA: TGTGCCAGCAGCTTGCCTCAGGGGGCATCATCTAATTCACCCCTCCACTTT.

A few counts support this clone. V is TRBV18 and J is TRBJ2-2; the D gene is possibly TRBD2 (7 bases). The CDR3 is 17 amino acids. Trimming left V 3 bases short and J 2 bases short, with 16 bases between. The germline V gene has CDR1 KGHSH and CDR2 LQKENI. CDR3 region: CASSPISGGTNTGELFF. DNA of the CDR3: TGTGCCAGCTCACCGATTTCGGGGGGCACTAACACCGGGGAGCTGTTTTTT.